This T cell receptor beta chain stems from a study of early T cells in non-severe SARS-CoV-2 infection. Study as a whole: Bulk RNA isolated from unsorted whole blood underwent sequencing; chains were not paired.

This clonotype was seen repeatedly, ten times or more. Its antigen is currently unknown. Molecules of cDNA were individually given unique molecular identifiers that were attached to them. TCRdb reanalysed the 5' RACE reads using MiXCR and keeps one entry per CDR3 protein. The sample carries just over 65,000 distinct CDR3 sequences, approximately 13% recorded once. Whole-study results and caveats: Matching with VDJdb favored anti-spike CD8 responses (missing private and CD4 specificities).

CDR1 is LNHDA, CDR2 SQIVND, per germline (reference sequence). The CDR3 is 13 amino acids. Trimming at V came to 8 bases and at J to 8 bases, leaving 8 bases not matched to a gene. The rearrangement joins TRBV19 to TRBJ1-2; 10 bases match TRBD1. This sequence was found in an adult who was a healthcare worker with PCR-confirmed SARS-CoV-2 infection or an uninfected control (not recorded which). The sequenced sample was whole blood. This CDR3 reads CASSRQGARGYTF. CDR3 in DNA: TGTGCCAGTTCAAGACAGGGGGCGCGGGGCTACACCTTC.